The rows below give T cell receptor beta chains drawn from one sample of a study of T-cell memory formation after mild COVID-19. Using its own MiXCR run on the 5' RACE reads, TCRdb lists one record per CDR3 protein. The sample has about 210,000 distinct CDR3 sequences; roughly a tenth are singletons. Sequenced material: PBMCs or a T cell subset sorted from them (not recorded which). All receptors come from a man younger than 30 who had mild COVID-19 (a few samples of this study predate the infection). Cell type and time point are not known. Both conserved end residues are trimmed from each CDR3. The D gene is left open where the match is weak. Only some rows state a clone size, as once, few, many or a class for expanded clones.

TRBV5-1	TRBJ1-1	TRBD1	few	ASSLLGQGFTEAF
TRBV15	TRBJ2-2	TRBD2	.	ATSRDTGLAGDTGELF
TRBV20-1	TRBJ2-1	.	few	SARGSTYNEQF
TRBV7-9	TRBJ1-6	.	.	ASSFIRTSSYNSPLH
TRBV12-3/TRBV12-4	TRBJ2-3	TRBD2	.	ASSLPSGGRTDTQY
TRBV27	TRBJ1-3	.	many	ASSHQGGQTGNTIY
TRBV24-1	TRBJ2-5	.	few	ATSDLVAGVDETQY
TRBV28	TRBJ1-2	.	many	ASSSQGRGNYGYT
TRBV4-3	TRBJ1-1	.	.	ASSQESGTPAF
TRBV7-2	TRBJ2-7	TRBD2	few	ASSLASGVTGEQY
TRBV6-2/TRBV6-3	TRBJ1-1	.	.	ASSWGAGNTEAF
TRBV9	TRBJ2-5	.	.	ASSVGGGQGWETQY
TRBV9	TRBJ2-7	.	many	ASSVSGGLSYEQY
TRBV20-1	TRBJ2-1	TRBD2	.	SAMGLAGSEQF
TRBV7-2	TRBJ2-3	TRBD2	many	ASSLAAGGPHTQY
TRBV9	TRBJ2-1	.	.	ASRGLQNEQF
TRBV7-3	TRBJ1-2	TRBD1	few	ASSPGQVYSYT
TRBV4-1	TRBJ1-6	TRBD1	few	ASSLYHGQGEGYNSPLH
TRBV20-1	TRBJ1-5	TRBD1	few	SARPGQVINQPQH
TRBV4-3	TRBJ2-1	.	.	ASSQVGVYEQF
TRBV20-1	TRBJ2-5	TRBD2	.	SARGVAGRGTQY
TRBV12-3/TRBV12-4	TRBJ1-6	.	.	ASRPGRTGKGSPLH
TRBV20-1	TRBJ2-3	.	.	SATHPAWDQY
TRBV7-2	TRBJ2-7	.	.	ASSFDYANEQY
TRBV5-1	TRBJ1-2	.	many	ASSYIYPANYGYT
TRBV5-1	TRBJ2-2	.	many	ASSFHELNTGELF
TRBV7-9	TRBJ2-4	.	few	ASRMNAGDERY
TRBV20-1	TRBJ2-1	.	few	SATPGGRGNEQF
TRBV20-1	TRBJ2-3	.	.	SVPQGTTDTQY
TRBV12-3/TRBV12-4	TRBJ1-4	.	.	ASSPSRNEKLF
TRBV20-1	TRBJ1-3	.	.	SAPGRPGNTIY
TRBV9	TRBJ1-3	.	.	ASSPTGSGNTIY
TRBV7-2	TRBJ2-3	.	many	ASSFLVADTQY
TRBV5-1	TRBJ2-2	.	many	ASMVATNTGELF
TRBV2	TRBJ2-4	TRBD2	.	ASSRTSGGTNIQY
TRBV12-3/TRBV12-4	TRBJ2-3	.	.	ASSSRDTTFSHDTQY
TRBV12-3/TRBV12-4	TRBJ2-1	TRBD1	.	ASSFRQGSYNEQF
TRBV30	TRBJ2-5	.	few	AWRGPPPRAQY
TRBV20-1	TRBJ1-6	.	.	SARDRRYNSPLH
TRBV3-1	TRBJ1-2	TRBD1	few	ASSLQGRAGYT
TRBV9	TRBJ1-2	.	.	ASSRDGLAVGYT
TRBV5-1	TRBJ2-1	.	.	ASSPDSNEQF
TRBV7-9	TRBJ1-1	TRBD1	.	ASRLPQFQGATEAF
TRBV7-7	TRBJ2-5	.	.	ASSLGLTVQETQY
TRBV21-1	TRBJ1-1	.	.	ASSKGQGAFCILRLNTEAF
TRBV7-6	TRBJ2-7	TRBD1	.	ASSWGTGYEQY